This TCR beta chain was recovered during a study of blood T cell repertoires in COVID-19. In the authors' workflow: Reference gene primer amplification yielded estimated nucleated cell counts. TCRdb's copy holds only in-frame clones and misses some; the assay was immunoSEQ multiplex PCR. V and J calls plus clone size are reproduced from that table; the DNA served to infer D and trimming. The sample has tens of thousands of clones; approximately 79% are singletons. V was shortened by 5 bases and J by 0 bases, with 17 bases between the two germline ends. Germline lookup yields CDR1 SEHNR and CDR2 FQNEAQ (reference sequence). This CDR3 comprises 17 residues.

The chain joins TRBV7-9 to TRBJ2-4, with D perhaps matching TRBD2 (6 bases). This receptor was obtained from a woman older than 75 with acute or convalescent COVID-19. Sequencing input: peripheral blood. CDR3 sequence reads: CASSLGGAQLAKNIQYF. The DNA for the CDR3 is TGTGCCAGCAGCCTGGGCGGGGCGCAACTAGCCAAAAACATTCAGTACTTC. Based on the CDR3 plus reference TRBV7-9 and TRBJ2-4, the full variable domain is DTGVSQNPRHKITKRGQNVTFRCDPISEHNRLYWYRQTLGQGPEFLTYFQNEAQLEKSRLLSDRFSAERPKGSFSTLEIQRTEQGDSAMYLCASSLGGAQLAKNIQYFGAGTRLSVL.